One and the same sample provided the 3 T cell receptor beta chains below, sequenced in a study of blood T cells in healthy people across ages. For the second PCR, which ran for about 6 to 11 cycles, a sample-barcoded 5' primer and a J-beta primer mix were used. One entry per CDR3 protein, called by TCRdb with MiXCR from the 5' RACE reads. In the table there are around 1,100,000 distinct CDR3 sequences, about two fifths of which are singletons. Sample: blood. The receptors come from a man aged 18 to 29 in good health.

V gene TRBV29-1 combines with J gene TRBJ2-1, with D perhaps given as TRBD1 or TRBD2 (5 bases each). The CDR3 has 13 residues. V lost 6 bases and J 5 bases, leaving 14 bases between the germline ends. Germline assignment: CDR1 SQVTM and CDR2 ANQGSEA. The CDR3 spells CSVGPVGNNEQFF. CDR3 bases: TGCAGCGTGGGACCCGTGGGGAACAATGAGCAGTTCTTC.

This clonotype was seen more than once but under ten times. The rearrangement uses TRBV27 and TRBJ2-7; D is tentatively TRBD1 or TRBD2 (5 bases each). V lost 6 bases, J lost 1 base, and 13 bases lay in between. The CDR3 has 14 residues. Germline V gene sequence: CDR1 MNHEY, CDR2 SMNVEV (reference sequence). CDR3 DNA sequence: TGTGCCAGCAGCCTACGGGGCATTTCCTACGAGCAGTACTTC. As protein: CASSLRGISYEQYF.

This clonotype showed up just a few times. This chain uses TRBV4-1 with TRBJ1-2; no clear D. Germline CDR1 reads MGHRA; CDR2 reads YSYEKL. This CDR3 region has 16 residues. V was trimmed by 2 bases and J by 4 bases, leaving 17 bases between them. CDR3 protein: CASSQTADGLLYGYTF. Written as DNA, the CDR3 is TGCGCCAGCAGCCAAACCGCGGACGGATTACTCTATGGCTACACCTTC.